The 11 T cell receptor beta chains below were found in one sample sequenced in a study of T cell repertoires in cytomegalovirus infection. Each CDR3 protein gets one entry after TCRdb re-called the reads with MiXCR. In the table there are 150,000 to 200,000 distinct CDR3 sequences, roughly 19% of which are singletons. The sequenced sample consisted of PBMCs. The receptors derive from a human donor in good health (CMV status not recorded). Some clones in this sample may be carry-over from other donors' samples.

The rearrangement joins TRBV9 to TRBJ2-7, with 9 bases lining up with TRBD2. The V and J ends lost 3 bases and 2 bases, in that order; junction bases with no gene match: 3. Germline values: CDR1 SGDLS, CDR2 YYNGEE. The CDR3 is made up of 14 amino acids. CDR3 sequence reads: CASSAAGGTYEQYF. DNA for the CDR3: TGTGCCAGCAGCGCAGCGGGAGGCACCTACGAGCAGTACTTC.

This clonotype was counted many times. This chain joins TRBV7-8 and TRBJ2-6, with 10 nucleotides matching TRBD1. Germline V gene lookup returns CDR1 SGHVS and CDR2 FQNEAQ. The CDR3 covers 19 residues. The trim removed 5 bases at V and 0 bases at J, leaving 10 bases unmatched. The chain's CDR3 is CASSAWDRGEGSGANVLTF. The CDR3 DNA reads TGTGCCAGCAGCGCCTGGGACAGGGGCGAGGGCTCTGGGGCCAACGTCCTGACTTTC.

The chain has TRBV28 and TRBJ2-1; 9 bases fit TRBD2. The CDR3 has 19 residues. Germline V gene sequence: CDR1 MDHEN, CDR2 SYDVKM. The junction had 10 bases not matched to a gene; V was cut back by 1 base and J by 0 bases. The CDR3 spells CASSLFGAGGSSSYNEQFF. CDR3 coding DNA: TGTGCCAGCAGTTTATTTGGAGCGGGAGGCTCCAGCTCCTACAATGAGCAGTTCTTC.

This clonotype was counted only a few times. The chain has TRBV6-6 and TRBJ1-6; the D is unclear. Germline V gene sequence: CDR1 MNHNY, CDR2 SVGAGI (reference sequence). The CDR3 runs 14 residues. Trimming removed 0 bases from V and 10 bases from J, with 10 bases in between. The CDR3 reads CASSYSVGWSPLHF. DNA of the CDR3: TGTGCCAGCAGTTACTCAGTGGGATGGTCACCCCTCCACTTT.

This clonotype has only a few counts. Sequence at one end of the junction differs from germline and may be a read error. J is TRBJ2-6 and V is TRBV5-1; TRBD1 matches at 10 bases. The CDR3 runs 18 residues. In germline, CDR1 is SGHRS, CDR2 YFSETQ. In nucleotides, the CDR3 is TGCACCAGCAGCTTGACTGGGACAGGGGTCTCTGGGGCCAACGTCCTGACTTTC. Amino acids: CTSSLTGTGVSGANVLTF.

As for this clonotype: A read error may explain this, as a much larger clone is one base away. The chain couples TRBV28 to TRBJ2-7; tentative D call: TRBD2 (6 bases). The CDR3 is 11 amino acids. Germline V gene lookup returns CDR1 MDHEN and CDR2 SYDVKM. The CDR3 loop reads CATGLLYVQYF. DNA of the CDR3: TGTGCCACGGGACTCCTCTACGTGCAGTACTTC.

This clonotype was seen more than once but under ten times. This chain links TRBV6-5 with TRBJ2-3; 10 bases are a match to TRBD1. The germline gives CDR1 MNHEY, CDR2 SVGAGI. The CDR3 loop spans 16 amino acids. After removal of 0 bases from V and 3 bases from J, the junction contained 3 bases not matched to a gene. The CDR3: CASSYSTGGRTDTQYF. The CDR3 DNA is TGTGCCAGCAGTTACTCGACAGGGGGCAGGACAGATACGCAGTATTTT.

The genes are TRBV11-3 and TRBJ2-5; D remains ambiguous. Trimming removed 0 bases from V and 2 bases from J, with 16 bases in between. The CDR3 runs to 17 residues. In germline, CDR1 is SGHNT, CDR2 YENEEA. CDR3: CASSLDPLSARQETQYF. CDR3 coding DNA: TGTGCCAGCAGCTTAGATCCACTTTCAGCTCGGCAAGAGACCCAGTACTTC.

This chain connects TRBV28 to TRBJ1-5, with D perhaps TRBD1 (5 bases). This CDR3 has 14 amino acids. Germline values: CDR1 MDHEN, CDR2 SYDVKM. The ends were cut back, 7 bases at V and 9 bases at J, with 19 bases in the middle. CDR3 DNA sequence: TGTGCCAGCAATTGGGGACCGGGCGGTCTGCCCCAGCATTTT. Its protein is CASNWGPGGLPQHF.

This clonotype was detected only once. The chain has TRBV29-1 and TRBJ2-3, with a possible D match to TRBD2 (6 bases). CDR3 length: 13 amino acids. Germline V gene lookup returns CDR1 SQVTM and CDR2 ANQGSEA. CDR3 region: CASGGGNPDTQYF. For the CDR3, the DNA is TGCGCATCAGGTGGGGGGAACCCAGATACGCAGTATTTT.

This clonotype was detected only a few times. DNA for the CDR3: TGCGCCAGCAGCTTGAGGGCGGGAGGCTCGACAGATACGCAGTATTTT. Protein: CASSLRAGGSTDTQYF. The V gene is TRBV5-1, the J gene TRBJ2-3; 8 nucleotides match TRBD2. V lost 1 base to trimming and J lost 3 bases; unmatched junction nucleotides: 7. Germline values: CDR1 SGHRS, CDR2 YFSETQ. The CDR3 sequence is 16 residues long.